This is a list of T cell receptor beta chains from one sample in a study of blood T cell repertoires in COVID-19. Measured with immunoSEQ multiplex PCR; TCRdb has only the in-frame clones, and not every one. The repertoire holds roughly 100,000 clones, roughly 80% seen once, with approximately 19% in the top ten. The specimen was peripheral blood. The receptors stem from a woman between 65 and 79 years old with acute or convalescent COVID-19. Both conserved end residues are part of each CDR3. Each record gives: V gene, clone size, D gene, J gene, CDR3 DNA, CDR3 protein. D genes are given only for firm matches. Some rows mark clone size as missing; the rest say once, few, many or name a class of expanded clone.

v_call: TRBV29-1
clone_size: NA
d_call: NA
j_call: TRBJ1-2
cdr3_nt: TGCAGCGCGGGGGTCCCAGGGGACTATGGCTACACCTTC
cdr3_aa: CSAGVPGDYGYTF

v_call: TRBV5-1
clone_size: once
d_call: NA
j_call: TRBJ1-2
cdr3_nt: TGCGCCAGCAGCCAACAAATGGAGGGCTACACCTTC
cdr3_aa: CASSQQMEGYTF

v_call: TRBV28
clone_size: few
d_call: NA
j_call: TRBJ1-2
cdr3_nt: TGTGCCAGCAAACCTCCGGGGTATGGCTACACCTTC
cdr3_aa: CASKPPGYGYTF

v_call: TRBV24-1
clone_size: once
d_call: TRBD1
j_call: TRBJ2-5
cdr3_nt: TGTGCCACACCAACAGGGGGCTGGGAGACCCAGTACTTC
cdr3_aa: CATPTGGWETQYF

v_call: TRBV12-5
clone_size: NA
d_call: NA
j_call: TRBJ1-2
cdr3_nt: TGTGCTAGTGGCCCTCCGGGGAAAAACTATGGCTACACCTTC
cdr3_aa: CASGPPGKNYGYTF

v_call: TRBV29-1
clone_size: few
d_call: TRBD1
j_call: TRBJ1-3
cdr3_nt: TGCAGCGTTGCAGGACAGGCCGACTCTGGAAACACCATATATTTT
cdr3_aa: CSVAGQADSGNTIYF

v_call: TRBV27
clone_size: few
d_call: NA
j_call: TRBJ2-1
cdr3_nt: TGTGCCAGCAGTTCCCAATTGGGCTTGGCCTACAATGAGCAGTTCTTC
cdr3_aa: CASSSQLGLAYNEQFF

v_call: TRBV7-9
clone_size: NA
d_call: NA
j_call: TRBJ1-2
cdr3_nt: TGTGCCAGCAGCAAGATGGGGGACAAGACTAACTATGGCTACACCTTC
cdr3_aa: CASSKMGDKTNYGYTF

v_call: TRBV2
clone_size: NA
d_call: TRBD1
j_call: TRBJ1-1
cdr3_nt: TGTGCCAGTTCCACAGGGGCCCGCTTGGCTTTCTTT
cdr3_aa: CASSTGARLAFF

v_call: TRBV29-1
clone_size: NA
d_call: TRBD1
j_call: TRBJ1-2
cdr3_nt: TGCAGCGTTGCCCCAGGGGGAATCTATGGCTACACCTTC
cdr3_aa: CSVAPGGIYGYTF

v_call: TRBV2
clone_size: once
d_call: NA
j_call: TRBJ1-3
cdr3_nt: TGTGCCAGCAGGACAGCCGGGGGAAAAGGAAACACCATATATTTT
cdr3_aa: CASRTAGGKGNTIYF

v_call: TRBV6-2/TRBV6-3
clone_size: NA
d_call: TRBD1
j_call: TRBJ2-7
cdr3_nt: TGTGCCAGCAGTTCGCCTCGGGACAGGCTCTACGAGCAGTACTTC
cdr3_aa: CASSSPRDRLYEQYF

v_call: TRBV21-1
clone_size: NA
d_call: NA
j_call: TRBJ1-5
cdr3_nt: TGTGCCAGCAGCAAAGGGGGCCAGCCCCAGCATTTT
cdr3_aa: CASSKGGQPQHF

v_call: TRBV19
clone_size: once
d_call: NA
j_call: TRBJ2-3
cdr3_nt: TGTGCCAGTAGTATCTCGGATACGCAGTATTTT
cdr3_aa: CASSISDTQYF

v_call: TRBV27
clone_size: NA
d_call: TRBD2
j_call: TRBJ2-7
cdr3_nt: TGTGCCAGCATGACTAGCGGAAGCTACGAGCAGTACTTC
cdr3_aa: CASMTSGSYEQYF

v_call: TRBV27
clone_size: NA
d_call: NA
j_call: TRBJ1-2
cdr3_nt: TGTGCCAGCAGTTTGAGCAGGGATATACGTGGCTACACCTTC
cdr3_aa: CASSLSRDIRGYTF

v_call: TRBV7-2
clone_size: once
d_call: TRBD2
j_call: TRBJ2-5
cdr3_nt: TGTGCCAGCAGCTTAGAGGGGCGGGCTAGCGGGGGCCAAGAGACCCAGTACTTC
cdr3_aa: CASSLEGRASGGQETQYF

v_call: TRBV5-4
clone_size: NA
d_call: NA
j_call: TRBJ1-1
cdr3_nt: TGTGCCAGCAGCCTCGATACTCCTAACACTGAAGCTTTCTTT
cdr3_aa: CASSLDTPNTEAFF

v_call: TRBV30
clone_size: NA
d_call: NA
j_call: TRBJ1-2
cdr3_nt: TGTGCCTGGAGTTACTTTGGCTATGGCTACACCTTC
cdr3_aa: CAWSYFGYGYTF

v_call: TRBV7-2
clone_size: NA
d_call: NA
j_call: TRBJ1-2
cdr3_nt: TGTGCCAGCAGCTTAGGACAGCCCCGTAAACACTATGGCTACACCTTC
cdr3_aa: CASSLGQPRKHYGYTF

v_call: TRBV21-1
clone_size: NA
d_call: NA
j_call: TRBJ1-1
cdr3_nt: TGTGCCATACCCGGGACAGGTACTGAAGCTTTCTTT
cdr3_aa: CAIPGTGTEAFF

v_call: TRBV30
clone_size: many
d_call: TRBD1
j_call: TRBJ2-7
cdr3_nt: TGTGCCTGGAGTAGACAGGGGTCGGACGAGCAGTACTTC
cdr3_aa: CAWSRQGSDEQYF

v_call: TRBV21-1
clone_size: few
d_call: NA
j_call: TRBJ1-2
cdr3_nt: TGTGCCAGCAGCAAAGACCCCCGACCGAGGCAGGGGTTCGGCCTAGCTAACTATGGCTACACCTTC
cdr3_aa: CASSKDPRPRQGFGLANYGYTF

v_call: TRBV27
clone_size: NA
d_call: TRBD1
j_call: TRBJ1-2
cdr3_nt: TGTGCCAGCAGTACGCAGGGGGCCCTCTATGGCTACACCTTC
cdr3_aa: CASSTQGALYGYTF

v_call: TRBV5-1
clone_size: few
d_call: NA
j_call: TRBJ1-2
cdr3_nt: TGCGCCAGCAGCTTGCGGGAGGGGAACGGTGGCTACACCTTC
cdr3_aa: CASSLREGNGGYTF

v_call: TRBV28
clone_size: NA
d_call: TRBD1
j_call: TRBJ2-7
cdr3_nt: TGTGCCAGCAGTTTACAGGCAGGGGGCGCGTACGAGCAGTACTTC
cdr3_aa: CASSLQAGGAYEQYF

v_call: TRBV5-1
clone_size: NA
d_call: TRBD1
j_call: TRBJ1-6
cdr3_nt: TGCGCCAGCAGCTTTCAGGGGGAAATAGGTTCACCCCTCCACTTT
cdr3_aa: CASSFQGEIGSPLHF

v_call: TRBV30
clone_size: NA
d_call: TRBD1
j_call: TRBJ1-3
cdr3_nt: TGTGCCTGGAGTGTGACAGGGATTGGAAACACCATATATTTT
cdr3_aa: CAWSVTGIGNTIYF

v_call: TRBV5-5
clone_size: NA
d_call: NA
j_call: TRBJ1-2
cdr3_nt: TGTGCCAGCAGCTTAACGTCGGGGGGGAACTATGGCTACACCTTC
cdr3_aa: CASSLTSGGNYGYTF

v_call: TRBV19
clone_size: NA
d_call: NA
j_call: TRBJ1-5
cdr3_nt: TGTGCCAGTAGTACAACTATGCAGGGAAATAGCAATCAGCCCCAGCATTTT
cdr3_aa: CASSTTMQGNSNQPQHF

v_call: TRBV25-1
clone_size: NA
d_call: NA
j_call: TRBJ1-5
cdr3_nt: TGTGCCAGCACCCAGGGGTATAATCAGCCCCAGCATTTT
cdr3_aa: CASTQGYNQPQHF

v_call: TRBV11-2
clone_size: NA
d_call: NA
j_call: TRBJ2-7
cdr3_nt: TGTGCCAGCAGCTCAGCTCAGGGTCTTGGCGAGCAGTACTTC
cdr3_aa: CASSSAQGLGEQYF

v_call: TRBV19
clone_size: NA
d_call: NA
j_call: TRBJ2-4
cdr3_nt: TGTGCCAGTAGTCCTACCGGGGGAAACATTCAGTACTTC
cdr3_aa: CASSPTGGNIQYF

v_call: TRBV6-4
clone_size: NA
d_call: TRBD2
j_call: TRBJ2-1
cdr3_nt: TGTGCCAGCAGTAACAGCGGGGGGCACAATGAGCAGTTCTTC
cdr3_aa: CASSNSGGHNEQFF

v_call: TRBV2
clone_size: NA
d_call: TRBD1
j_call: TRBJ1-6
cdr3_nt: TGTGCCAGCAGTGGACAGGGTGGTAATTCACCCCTCCACTTT
cdr3_aa: CASSGQGGNSPLHF

v_call: TRBV7-6
clone_size: NA
d_call: TRBD2
j_call: TRBJ2-1
cdr3_nt: TGTGCCAGCAGCACCGGGACTAGCGGGGAGAATGAGCAGTTCTTC
cdr3_aa: CASSTGTSGENEQFF

v_call: TRBV9
clone_size: NA
d_call: NA
j_call: TRBJ1-4
cdr3_nt: TGTGCCAGCAGCGTAGCTACGGTGGCAGGTGAAAAACTGTTTTTT
cdr3_aa: CASSVATVAGEKLFF

v_call: TRBV13
clone_size: once
d_call: TRBD1
j_call: TRBJ1-2
cdr3_nt: TGTGCCAGCAGCTTAGGCGCAGGGGGCGCGGACTATGGCTACACCTTC
cdr3_aa: CASSLGAGGADYGYTF

v_call: TRBV15
clone_size: NA
d_call: NA
j_call: TRBJ1-2
cdr3_nt: TGTGCCACCAGCAGAGACGGTGTCAGGGAGGGAGGCTACACCTTC
cdr3_aa: CATSRDGVREGGYTF

v_call: TRBV29-1
clone_size: NA
d_call: TRBD1
j_call: TRBJ1-1
cdr3_nt: TGCAGCGTAGGGGACAGGGCGAACACTGAAGCTTTCTTT
cdr3_aa: CSVGDRANTEAFF

v_call: TRBV5-1
clone_size: NA
d_call: TRBD1
j_call: TRBJ2-7
cdr3_nt: TGCGCCAGCAGCTTTCGACAGGGGTTCTACGAGCAGTACTTC
cdr3_aa: CASSFRQGFYEQYF

v_call: TRBV30
clone_size: NA
d_call: TRBD1
j_call: TRBJ1-2
cdr3_nt: TGTGCCTGGACCACAGGGGGCGCGGGGAATGGCTACACCTTC
cdr3_aa: CAWTTGGAGNGYTF

v_call: TRBV30
clone_size: NA
d_call: NA
j_call: TRBJ1-2
cdr3_nt: TGTGCCTGGGGAGAGGGGCAAAGCTATGGCTACACCTTC
cdr3_aa: CAWGEGQSYGYTF

v_call: TRBV6-1
clone_size: NA
d_call: NA
j_call: TRBJ1-1
cdr3_nt: TGTGCCAGCAGTGAAGCCGGGTGGCGGCTTGAAGCTTTCTTT
cdr3_aa: CASSEAGWRLEAFF

v_call: TRBV5-1
clone_size: once
d_call: NA
j_call: TRBJ2-7
cdr3_nt: TGCGCCAGCAGCTTGGGGGGGCTAGGGTCCTACGAGCAGTACTTC
cdr3_aa: CASSLGGLGSYEQYF

v_call: TRBV5-1
clone_size: many
d_call: NA
j_call: TRBJ1-2
cdr3_nt: TGCGCCAGCAGCTCGGTAACAAGGGGCATAGGGGGCTACACCTTC
cdr3_aa: CASSSVTRGIGGYTF

v_call: TRBV20-1
clone_size: once
d_call: NA
j_call: TRBJ1-2
cdr3_nt: TGCAGTGCTAGTCTATCATATGGCTACACCTTC
cdr3_aa: CSASLSYGYTF

v_call: TRBV9
clone_size: NA
d_call: NA
j_call: TRBJ1-1
cdr3_nt: TGTGCCAGCAGCGTAGTGAAACACGAAGCTTTCTTT
cdr3_aa: CASSVVKHEAFF

v_call: TRBV19
clone_size: NA
d_call: NA
j_call: TRBJ1-2
cdr3_nt: TGTGCCAGTAGTATACGGGGGGCCAGGGCAAACTATGGCTACACCTTC
cdr3_aa: CASSIRGARANYGYTF

v_call: TRBV12-3/TRBV12-4
clone_size: NA
d_call: NA
j_call: TRBJ2-2
cdr3_nt: TGTGCCAGCAGTCTAACGAACACCGGGGAGCTGTTTTTT
cdr3_aa: CASSLTNTGELFF

v_call: TRBV7-2
clone_size: few
d_call: NA
j_call: TRBJ2-3
cdr3_nt: TGTGCCAGCAGCGTCTGGGGGGGGGCCGATTCAGATACGCAGTATTTT
cdr3_aa: CASSVWGGADSDTQYF

v_call: TRBV5-6
clone_size: NA
d_call: NA
j_call: TRBJ2-6
cdr3_nt: TGTGCCAGCAGCGGCGACACAGGGACGGGGGCCAACGTCCTGACTTTC
cdr3_aa: CASSGDTGTGANVLTF

v_call: TRBV7-2
clone_size: NA
d_call: NA
j_call: TRBJ2-3
cdr3_nt: TGTGCCAGCGGCACAAGGGGGGATACGCAGTATTTT
cdr3_aa: CASGTRGDTQYF

v_call: TRBV2
clone_size: NA
d_call: NA
j_call: TRBJ1-5
cdr3_nt: TGTGCCAGCAGTTACGCAGAGGAGCCCCAGCATTTT
cdr3_aa: CASSYAEEPQHF

v_call: TRBV6-6
clone_size: NA
d_call: NA
j_call: TRBJ2-5
cdr3_nt: TGTGCCAGCAGTCCCCGAGAGACCCAGTACTTC
cdr3_aa: CASSPRETQYF